The 2 T cell receptor beta chains reported below all come from one sample, sequenced in a study of T cells after posttransplantation cyclophosphamide. TCRdb's copy holds only in-frame clones and misses some; the assay was immunoSEQ multiplex PCR. Here the sample spans some 53,000 clones, about 86% being singletons. The sequenced sample was PBMCs. These receptors were taken from a young man with a blood cancer, CMV-positive, and with a related stem cell donor.

In this sample, this clone turned up once. The gene calls are TRBV6-5 and TRBJ2-5; tentative D call: TRBD1 (6 bases). Germline values: CDR1 MNHEY, CDR2 SVGAGI. This CDR3 comprises 14 residues. Trimming left V 7 bases short and J 7 bases short, with 19 bases between. The DNA for the CDR3 is TGTGCCAGCAAAAGGGGGAATGCGTTGGTGACCCAGTACTTC. Its protein is CASKRGNALVTQYF.

The J gene is TRBJ2-3, the V gene TRBV9; 12 bases are shared with TRBD2. The V segment lost 3 bases and the J segment 3 bases; nucleotides outside the gene matches: 2. Germline values: CDR1 SGDLS, CDR2 YYNGEE. This CDR3 has 15 residues. CDR3 amino acids: CASSETSGRTDTQYF. CDR3 bases: TGTGCCAGCAGCGAGACTAGCGGGAGAACAGATACGCAGTATTTT.